The 19 T cell receptor beta chains listed next were all sequenced from one sample in a study of cytomegalovirus exposure and HLA in healthy donors. Generated by immunoSEQ multiplex PCR, the TCRdb table keeps only in-frame clones and is missing some. The sample comprises around 200,000 clones, about 90% of which are singletons, and about 2.7% rests with the top ten. Sequenced sample: PBMCs. Every receptor here comes from a woman in her late teens or twenties in good health and CMV-seronegative.

The chain employs TRBV7-9 and TRBJ1-1, with 7 positions matching TRBD1. The CDR3 runs to 16 residues. Germline V CDR1 and CDR2: SEHNR, FQNEAQ (reference sequence). The V segment lost 3 bases and the J segment 5 bases; nucleotides outside the gene matches: 12. The CDR3 loop reads CASSFNVRQGGTEAFF. The CDR3 DNA reads TGTGCCAGCAGCTTTAATGTCAGACAGGGTGGAACTGAAGCTTTCTTT.

This chain joins TRBV28 and TRBJ1-3; TRBD1 might be the D (6 bases). The CDR3 extends over 14 amino acids. Germline V CDR1 and CDR2: MDHEN, SYDVKM. V was clipped by 7 bases and J by 3 bases, with 13 bases between them. The CDR3, as DNA: TGTGCCAGCAAAAAACAGGGATATGGAAACACCATATATTTT. The encoded protein is CASKKQGYGNTIYF.

J is TRBJ1-4 and V is TRBV10-3; no clear D gene. Trimming removed 6 bases at V and 8 bases at J, with 13 bases between. Germline V gene sequence: CDR1 ENHRY, CDR2 SYGVKD. The length of the CDR3 is 13 residues. CDR3 amino acids: CAIREDTGEKLFF. The CDR3 DNA reads TGTGCCATCAGGGAGGATACGGGGGAAAAACTGTTTTTT.

This chain uses TRBV4-3 with TRBJ2-7; 10 nucleotides agree with TRBD1. The CDR3 runs to 14 residues. CDR1 LGHNA and CDR2 YSLEER come from the germline V gene. J was trimmed by 5 bases and V by 4 bases; bases with no gene match: 5. The CDR3 DNA follows: TGCGCCAGCAGCCCAGACAGGGGGCTGAACGAGCAGTACTTC. It codes for CASSPDRGLNEQYF.

The chain employs TRBV28 and TRBJ2-7; 9 bases match TRBD2. J was trimmed by 7 bases and V by 5 bases; bases with no gene match: 9. The CDR3 is made up of 14 amino acids. Germline CDR1 reads MDHEN; CDR2 reads SYDVKM. In DNA form, the CDR3 reads TGTGCCAGCAGTGAGACCGGGACTAGCAGGGAGCAGTACTTC. Amino acids: CASSETGTSREQYF.

V gene TRBV4-1 combines with J gene TRBJ2-7; TRBD1 aligns across 8 bases. V shed 0 bases, J shed 2 bases, and the junction held 3 bases outside the gene matches. The CDR3 totals 15 residues. Germline values: CDR1 MGHRA, CDR2 YSYEKL. CDR3 protein: CASSQEGDRTYEQYF. CDR3 bases: TGCGCCAGCAGCCAAGAGGGGGACAGGACCTACGAGCAGTACTTC.

J is TRBJ1-3 and V is TRBV27, with D possibly TRBD1 on 5 matching bases. CDR1 and CDR2 from the germline V gene are MNHEY and SMNVEV (reference sequence). The V and J ends lost 5 bases and 1 base respectively, with 12 bases between them. The CDR3 is made up of 15 amino acids. The CDR3 reads CASSPTGGSGNTIYF. Written as DNA, the CDR3 is TGTGCCAGCAGTCCGACTGGGGGGTCTGGAAACACCATATATTTT.

This chain links TRBV11-1 with TRBJ2-1, with 7 bases that match TRBD1. CDR3 length: 15 amino acids. The germline gives CDR1 SGHAT, CDR2 FQDESV (reference sequence). Trimming at V came to 5 bases and at J to 4 bases, leaving 8 bases not matched to a gene. The CDR3 sequence: CASSKRQGYYNEQFF. The CDR3 DNA is TGTGCCAGCAGCAAACGACAGGGATATTACAATGAGCAGTTCTTC.

The CDR3 coding sequence is TGTGCCAGCAGCCGAGGAACCGGTTTCTATGGCTACACCTTC. This sequence encodes CASSRGTGFYGYTF. V is TRBV14 and J is TRBJ1-2; D gene unclear. In germline, CDR1 is SGHDN, CDR2 FVKESK. Deletions cut 4 bases from V and 4 bases from J, with 13 bases between. This CDR3 contains 14 residues.

The chain is built from TRBV19 and TRBJ1-1, with TRBD1 matching 9 bases. The V segment lost 6 bases and the J segment 7 bases; nucleotides outside the gene matches: 6. CDR1 and CDR2 (germline): LNHDA, SQIVND (reference sequence). The CDR3 contains 13 residues. CDR3 residues: CASRGTGTLEAFF. CDR3 in DNA: TGTGCCAGTAGGGGGACAGGGACCCTTGAAGCTTTCTTT.

This chain connects TRBV18 to TRBJ2-1; D is possibly TRBD2 (5 bases). Trimming removed 2 bases at V and 0 bases at J, with 11 bases between. Germline V gene data show CDR1 as KGHSH and CDR2 as LQKENI. The CDR3 has 16 residues. The CDR3 nucleotides read TGTGCCAGCTCACCAATCAGCGGACTCTCCTACAATGAGCAGTTCTTC. Translating it yields CASSPISGLSYNEQFF.

The chain carries TRBV7-8 and TRBJ2-1, with TRBD1 matching 8 bases. With 6 bases clipped from V and 10 bases from J, the junction kept 8 bases outside the gene matches. Germline values: CDR1 SGHVS, CDR2 FQNEAQ. The CDR3 spans 13 residues. In DNA, the CDR3 is TGTGCCAGCAGGGACAGGGATCCTAAAGAGCAGTTCTTC. Its protein is CASRDRDPKEQFF.

This clone was recorded once. Additional DNA sequences in this sample encode the identical CDR3. This chain connects TRBV4-1 to TRBJ1-1, with a possible D match to TRBD1 (5 bases). Germline CDR1 MGHRA, CDR2 YSYEKL. The CDR3 has 14 amino acids. Trimming left V 1 base short and J 1 base short, with 7 bases between. As DNA, the CDR3 is TGCGCCAGCAGCCAAGGTCAGGGGAACACTGAAGCTTTCTTT. This sequence encodes CASSQGQGNTEAFF.

This sequence joins TRBV28 and TRBJ2-2; 7 bases map to TRBD1. The V and J ends lost 3 bases and 5 bases, in that order; junction bases with no gene match: 6. Germline V gene lookup returns CDR1 MDHEN and CDR2 SYDVKM. The CDR3 loop spans 15 amino acids. Here the CDR3 reads CASSLTGRITGELFF. CDR3 bases: TGTGCCAGCAGTTTGACAGGGCGTATAACCGGGGAGCTGTTTTTT.

This clone was counted a few times. The chain has TRBV28 and TRBJ1-1, with 10 positions matching TRBD1. After removal of 8 bases from V and 5 bases from J, the junction contained 17 bases not matched to a gene. This CDR3 contains 17 residues. Germline V CDR1 and CDR2: MDHEN, SYDVKM. CDR3 coding DNA: TGTGCCAGCCTACCCGAGAAAGACAGGGGGCGCTATACTGAAGCTTTCTTT. It is translated as CASLPEKDRGRYTEAFF. Based on the CDR3 plus reference TRBV28 and TRBJ1-1, the full variable domain is DVKVTQSSRYLVKRTGEKVFLECVQDMDHENMFWYRQDPGLGLRLIYFSYDVKMKEKGDIPEGYSVSREKKERFSLILESASTNQTSMYLCASLPEKDRGRYTEAFFGQGTRLTVV.

V gene TRBV11-2 combines with J gene TRBJ2-7; D is ambiguous. The germline gives CDR1 SGHAT, CDR2 FQNNGV. The V end lost 3 bases, the J end lost 4 bases, and 7 bases lay between the germline ends. The CDR3 contains 12 residues. CDR3 sequence: CASSFRSYEQYF. The DNA for the CDR3 is TGTGCCAGCAGCTTTCGTTCGTACGAGCAGTACTTC.

The genes are TRBV6-1 and TRBJ2-3; TRBD2 agrees at 8 bases. This CDR3 region has 16 residues. Germline CDR1 is MNHNS and CDR2 is SASEGT. The V segment lost 1 base and the J segment 1 base; nucleotides outside the gene matches: 4. The CDR3 protein is CASSEVLAGGTDTQYF. The CDR3 DNA follows: TGTGCCAGCAGTGAAGTCCTAGCGGGTGGCACAGATACGCAGTATTTT.

The gene calls are TRBV9 and TRBJ2-7; TRBD2 matches at 12 bases. J was trimmed by 4 bases and V by 3 bases; bases with no gene match: 5. This CDR3 region has 15 residues. The germline V gene has CDR1 SGDLS and CDR2 YYNGEE. CDR3 bases: TGTGCCAGCAGCGAACACGGACTAGCGGGATACGAGCAGTACTTC. Protein: CASSEHGLAGYEQYF.

V gene TRBV7-6 combines with J gene TRBJ1-2; 7 nucleotides line up with TRBD1. V shed 6 bases, J shed 9 bases, and the junction held 13 bases outside the gene matches. Germline CDR1 and CDR2: SGHVS and FNYEAQ. This CDR3 is built from 14 residues. This chain's CDR3 is CASSPETDRVRYTF. CDR3 DNA: TGTGCCAGCAGTCCTGAAACCGACAGGGTACGCTACACCTTC.